Listed below are T cell receptor beta chains from one sample, sequenced in a study of blood T cell repertoires in COVID-19. Profiled with immunoSEQ multiplex PCR; TCRdb holds only in-frame clones, not every one. In the table there are tens of thousands of clones, around four fifths of which are singletons. Material for sequencing was peripheral blood. Receptors originate from a woman between 70 and 85 years old with active or convalescent COVID-19. Both conserved end residues are part of each CDR3. D genes are given only for firm matches. Rows give clone size only sometimes, using once, few, many, or a class for an expanded clone.

V,size,D,J,CDR3,DNA
TRBV7-9,NA,NA,TRBJ2-2,CASSSDADSANTGELFF,TGTGCCAGCAGCTCCGACGCCGACAGTGCGAACACCGGGGAGCTGTTTTTT
TRBV28,NA,NA,TRBJ2-7,CASRPPGLPEQYF,TGTGCCAGCAGGCCCCCAGGGTTGCCCGAGCAGTACTTC
TRBV7-2,NA,NA,TRBJ2-7,CASSSDGGAYEQYF,TGTGCCAGCAGCTCGGACGGCGGGGCCTACGAGCAGTACTTC
TRBV11-2,NA,TRBD1,TRBJ2-4,CASRSSYDRGQNIQYF,TGTGCCAGCAGATCCTCCTACGACAGGGGCCAAAACATTCAGTACTTC
TRBV15,NA,NA,TRBJ1-1,CATSRGGTTTEAFF,TGTGCCACCAGCAGAGGGGGGACAACAACTGAAGCTTTCTTT
TRBV4-3,NA,TRBD1,TRBJ2-3,CASSQEGGPNTDTQYF,TGCGCCAGCAGCCAAGAAGGGGGCCCAAACACAGATACGCAGTATTTT
TRBV10-3,NA,NA,TRBJ2-1,CAISGHQGSSYNEQFF,TGTGCCATCAGTGGGCACCAGGGGAGCTCCTACAATGAGCAGTTCTTC
TRBV3-1/TRBV3-2,NA,TRBD2,TRBJ2-3,CASSQRQVPGLAVPYADTQYF,TGTGCCAGCAGCCAAAGGCAAGTACCGGGACTAGCGGTTCCCTACGCAGATACGCAGTATTTT
TRBV10-3,few,TRBD1,TRBJ1-2,CAITGSGQGSGYTF,TGTGCCATCACCGGATCGGGACAGGGAAGTGGCTACACCTTC
TRBV24-1,NA,NA,TRBJ2-2,CATSDRDISNTGELFF,TGTGCCACCAGTGACCGAGACATATCGAACACCGGGGAGCTGTTTTTT
TRBV3-1/TRBV3-2,NA,TRBD2,TRBJ2-1,CASSPGLVYNEQFF,TGTGCCAGCAGCCCGGGACTAGTGTACAATGAGCAGTTCTTC
TRBV24-1,NA,NA,TRBJ1-2,CATSDRGTDGYTF,TGTGCCACCAGTGACCGCGGAACCGATGGCTACACCTTC
TRBV5-5,NA,NA,TRBJ2-7,CASSHSGDRNEQYF,TGTGCCAGCAGCCACTCGGGGGATCGGAACGAGCAGTACTTC
TRBV6-5,few,NA,TRBJ1-1,CASNLAGWHTEAFF,TGTGCCAGCAATTTAGCAGGGTGGCACACTGAAGCTTTCTTT
TRBV15,NA,TRBD1,TRBJ1-3,CATSRDTGAGNTIYF,TGTGCCACCAGCAGAGACACAGGGGCTGGAAACACCATATATTTT
TRBV4-2,NA,NA,TRBJ1-6,CASSQPGERSPLHF,TGTGCCAGCAGCCAGCCAGGGGAACGATCACCCCTCCACTTT
TRBV29-1,few,NA,TRBJ2-1,CSVLPNNEQFF,TGCAGCGTGCTCCCTAACAATGAGCAGTTCTTC
TRBV10-3,few,NA,TRBJ1-2,CAIRAAGADGYTF,TGTGCCATCAGGGCTGCGGGGGCGGATGGCTACACCTTC
TRBV2,NA,NA,TRBJ1-4,CASSGSGGPGVGEKLFF,TGTGCCAGCAGTGGGAGCGGGGGGCCAGGCGTTGGTGAAAAACTGTTTTTT
TRBV3-1/TRBV3-2,NA,NA,TRBJ1-1,CASSPPSRDAGAEAFF,TGTGCCAGCAGCCCTCCCTCCCGGGACGCAGGGGCTGAAGCTTTCTTT
TRBV23-1,NA,NA,TRBJ1-5,CASSPRPACGGYSNQPQHF,TGCGCCAGCAGCCCCCGCCCAGCCTGTGGGGGGTATAGCAATCAGCCCCAGCATTTT
TRBV4-1,NA,NA,TRBJ1-2,CASSLEDRFNYGYTF,TGCGCCAGCAGCCTAGAGGACAGATTTAACTATGGCTACACCTTC